A single sample gave rise to the 32 T cell receptor beta chains below, sequenced in a study of T cell responses to AZD1222 COVID-19 vaccine. TCRdb's table, derived via immunoSEQ multiplex PCR, lists solely in-frame clones and lacks some. The sample holds some 110,000 clones, roughly nine tenths seen once. This specimen consisted of peripheral blood, obtained 28 days after the second AZD1222 dose. All receptors derive from an adult who received the AZD1222 COVID-19 vaccine.

The V call is TRBV3-1 (or the pseudogene TRBV3-2), the J call TRBJ2-1, with 8 bases lining up with TRBD2. Germline lookup yields CDR1 LGHDT and CDR2 YNNKEL (reference sequence). This CDR3 region has 16 residues. V shed 0 bases and J 5 bases; nucleotides not matched to a gene: 6. The CDR3 loop reads CASSQDTVAGHNEQFF. The CDR3 nucleotides read TGTGCCAGCAGCCAAGATACGGTAGCGGGACACAATGAGCAGTTCTTC.

The chain has TRBV25-1 and TRBJ2-5; 11 nucleotides agree with TRBD2. Germline V gene lookup returns CDR1 MGHDK and CDR2 SYGVNS. The CDR3 length is 15 residues. The junction had 5 bases not matched to a gene; V was cut back by 3 bases and J by 5 bases. CDR3 residues: CASSDSGRAGETQYF. Here the CDR3 DNA reads TGTGCCAGCAGTGATAGCGGGAGGGCCGGGGAGACCCAGTACTTC.

The chain recombines TRBV6-5 with TRBJ1-1; 7 nucleotides match TRBD1. V shed 4 bases, J shed 0 bases, and the junction held 2 bases outside the gene matches. This CDR3 has 14 residues. Germline values: CDR1 MNHEY, CDR2 SVGAGI. DNA of the CDR3: TGTGCCAGCAGTTCGGGACAGTTGAACACTGAAGCTTTCTTT. Residues: CASSSGQLNTEAFF.

Here the CDR3 reads CASSRQGPSGNTIYF. For the CDR3, the DNA is TGTGCCAGCAGTAGACAGGGTCCATCTGGAAACACCATATATTTT. V and J are TRBV28 and TRBJ1-3; 7 positions agree with TRBD1. Germline trimming cut 5 bases from V and 1 base from J; bases unmatched to any gene: 5. The V gene's germline CDR1 is MDHEN and CDR2 SYDVKM. CDR3 length equals 15 residues.

This clone was observed a single time. The genes are TRBV7-2 and TRBJ1-4; maybe TRBD1 (6 bases). The germline gives CDR1 SGHTA, CDR2 FQGNSA. CDR3 length: 15 amino acids. V was pared by 4 bases and J by 3 bases, with 12 bases between. The CDR3 region has the DNA TGTGCCAGCAGCTCTCCCGACAGGCCTAATGAAAAACTGTTTTTT. It translates to CASSSPDRPNEKLFF.

In DNA, the CDR3 is TGTGCCAGCAGCTACGAGTCTAGCGGGACCTACACAGATACGCAGTATTTT. It translates to CASSYESSGTYTDTQYF. V is TRBV5-5 and J is TRBJ2-3; TRBD2 aligns across 9 bases. CDR3 length: 17 amino acids. Germline values: CDR1 SGHKS, CDR2 YYEKEE (reference sequence). J gave up 2 bases and V 3 bases, and 10 bases lay outside the gene matches.

The rearrangement joins TRBV5-1 to TRBJ2-3; tentatively, D is TRBD2 (6 bases). The V and J ends lost 2 bases and 1 base respectively, with 14 bases between them. Germline CDR1 reads SGHRS; CDR2 reads YFSETQ. This CDR3 region has 16 residues. The CDR3 sequence: CASSLTPGLRTDTQYF. The CDR3 nucleotides read TGCGCCAGCAGCTTAACACCGGGACTTCGCACAGATACGCAGTATTTT.

This chain joins TRBV21-1 and TRBJ2-1; the D call in the table, TRBD2, was not verified against the DNA. TRBV21-1 is given as a pseudogene. The CDR3 extends over 18 amino acids. CDR3 region: CASTPSYCPGTSENEQFF. In DNA, the CDR3 is TGTGCCAGCACCCCTTCTTACTGTCCCGGGACTAGCGAGAATGAGCAGTTCTTC.

This chain connects TRBV6-5 to TRBJ1-1; maybe TRBD1 (5 bases). CDR3 length: 14 amino acids. Trimming took off 5 bases at V and 1 base at J, with 11 bases between the two ends. From germline, CDR1 is MNHEY and CDR2 SVGAGI. The CDR3: CASSLRTPNTEAFF. The CDR3 nucleotides are TGTGCCAGCAGTCTCCGGACACCGAACACTGAAGCTTTCTTT.

V and J are TRBV7-3 and TRBJ2-2; D is uncertain. V dropped 3 bases and J dropped 3 bases, with 8 bases sitting between them. Germline lookup yields CDR1 SGHTA and CDR2 FQGTGA. The CDR3 covers 14 residues. CDR3 DNA: TGTGCCAGCAGCTTGGCCCTGGACACCGGGGAGCTGTTTTTT. Translation: CASSLALDTGELFF.

The V gene is TRBV14, the J gene TRBJ1-2; 8 nucleotides align to TRBD1. The CDR3 sequence is 14 residues long. J gave up 4 bases and V 3 bases, and 4 bases lay outside the gene matches. Germline assignment: CDR1 SGHDN and CDR2 FVKESK. The CDR3 DNA reads TGTGCCAGCAGCCATGACAGGGGAATCTATGGCTACACCTTC. Protein: CASSHDRGIYGYTF.

The V and J genes are TRBV7-6 and TRBJ2-1; D remains ambiguous. The CDR3 runs to 16 residues. V was clipped by 1 base and J by 1 base, with 11 bases between them. Germline V lookup: CDR1 SGHVS, CDR2 FNYEAQ. The CDR3 protein is CASSLGGRSSYNEQFF. CDR3 coding DNA: TGTGCCAGCAGCTTAGGTGGGCGGTCTTCCTACAATGAGCAGTTCTTC. The full variable domain, its missing parts supplied by reference TRBV7-6 and TRBJ2-1, is GAGVSQSPRYKVTKRGQDVALRCDPISGHVSLYWYRQALGQGPEFLTYFNYEAQQDKSGLPNDRFSAERPEGSISTLTIQRTEQRDSAMYRCASSLGGRSSYNEQFFGPGTRLTVL.

V is TRBV7-2 and J is TRBJ2-7, with 9 nucleotides matching TRBD1. The CDR3 spans 13 residues. CDR1 is SGHTA and CDR2 is FQGNSA in the germline V gene. Trimming cost V 3 bases and J 4 bases; bases outside gene matches: 1. In DNA, the CDR3 is TGTGCCAGCAGCTTGGACAGGGGATACGAGCAGTACTTC. Its translation is CASSLDRGYEQYF.

The genes are TRBV7-9 and TRBJ2-1, with 11 positions matching TRBD2. Losses at the gene ends were 4 bases for V and 6 bases for J; bases not matched to a gene: 5. The CDR3 totals 15 residues. Germline CDR1 reads SEHNR; CDR2 reads FQNEAQ (reference sequence). The CDR3 loop is CASSSYGLAGNEQFF. The CDR3 DNA sequence: TGTGCCAGCAGCTCATACGGACTAGCGGGCAATGAGCAGTTCTTC. The full variable domain, in which reference TRBV7-9 and TRBJ2-1 provide the parts outside the CDR3, is DTGVSQNPRHKITKRGQNVTFRCDPISEHNRLYWYRQTLGQGPEFLTYFQNEAQLEKSRLLSDRFSAERPKGSFSTLEIQRTEQGDSAMYLCASSSYGLAGNEQFFGPGTRLTVL.

This rearrangement joins TRBV4-2 to TRBJ2-3; 7 bases match TRBD2. Unmatched junction bases numbered 11, after V lost 0 bases and J lost 5 bases. CDR1 LGHNA and CDR2 YNFKEQ come from the germline V gene. The CDR3 sequence is 17 residues long. CDR3 coding DNA: TGTGCCAGCAGCCAAGACGGGGGAGGGCTTTTGTTAGATACGCAGTATTTT. It yields the protein CASSQDGGGLLLDTQYF.

V and J are TRBV18 and TRBJ1-1, with D possibly being TRBD1 (6 bases). V lost 3 bases and J lost 2, with 10 bases in between. This CDR3 spans 14 amino acids. Germline lookup yields CDR1 KGHSH and CDR2 LQKENI. CDR3 sequence reads: CASSPTTGNTEAFF. The DNA for the CDR3 is TGTGCCAGCTCACCTACGACAGGCAACACTGAAGCTTTCTTT.

The rearrangement links TRBV5-1 to TRBJ1-6; TRBD1 matches at 8 bases. This CDR3 region has 17 residues. Losses at the gene ends were 4 bases for V and 5 bases for J; bases not matched to a gene: 11. Looked up from germline, CDR1 is SGHRS and CDR2 is YFSETQ. The CDR3 reads CASSPWDRSQDNSPLHF. CDR3 in DNA: TGCGCCAGCAGCCCTTGGGACAGGTCGCAGGATAATTCACCCCTCCACTTT.

The chain is built from TRBV7-3 and TRBJ2-1; D not certain. V was trimmed by 2 bases and J by 10 bases, leaving 9 bases between them. The CDR3 extends over 12 amino acids. CDR1 is SGHTA and CDR2 is FQGTGA in the germline V gene. CDR3 coding DNA: TGTGCCAGCAGCTTAGCACCCGGGGAGCAGTTCTTC. Translated: CASSLAPGEQFF.

This chain joins TRBV11-2 and TRBJ1-1, with D maybe TRBD1 (6 bases). The CDR3 runs 15 residues. The V and J ends lost 1 base and 4 bases respectively, with 13 bases between them. Per the germline V gene, CDR1 is SGHAT and CDR2 is FQNNGV. CDR3 nucleotides: TGTGCCAGCAGCTTAGTAGGGGGGGCGGGCACTGAAGCTTTCTTT. Translation: CASSLVGGAGTEAFF.

This sequence joins TRBV4-3 and TRBJ1-1; D is unclear. V lost 1 base and J lost 11, with 17 bases in between. Germline lookup yields CDR1 LGHNA and CDR2 YSLEER. The CDR3 is made up of 14 amino acids. In nucleotides, the CDR3 is TGCGCCAGCAGCCAAGGTAGGTTCCGGGCCACGGCTTTCTTT. It is translated as CASSQGRFRATAFF.

The rearrangement joins TRBV6-1 to TRBJ2-7; D possibly corresponds to TRBD1 (6 bases). The germline gives CDR1 MNHNS, CDR2 SASEGT. The CDR3 totals 13 residues. With 2 bases removed from V and 6 bases from J, the gap between germline ends came to 11 bases. The CDR3 reads CASSEQGHREQYF. The CDR3 bases are TGTGCCAGCAGTGAACAGGGGCACCGCGAGCAGTACTTC.

The chain carries TRBV6-6 and TRBJ2-7, with D possibly TRBD2 on 5 matching bases. V gave up 5 bases and J gave up 3 bases, with 17 bases separating them. In germline, CDR1 is MNHNY, CDR2 SVGAGI (reference sequence). CDR3 size: 15 residues. CDR3 amino acids: CASSQPSPLFYEQYF. CDR3 bases: TGTGCCAGCAGTCAGCCTAGCCCCCTTTTCTACGAGCAGTACTTC.

In DNA, the CDR3 is TGTGCCAGCAGCCCCGCGACAGGGAGGTTCTACGAGCAGTACTTC. The encoded protein is CASSPATGRFYEQYF. The genes are TRBV3-1 (or the pseudogene TRBV3-2) and TRBJ2-7, with a weak D call TRBD1 (7 bases). The CDR3 has 15 residues. Trimming removed 4 bases from V and 3 bases from J, with 16 bases in between. Germline V CDR1 and CDR2: LGHDT, YNNKEL (reference sequence).

The chain combines TRBV5-1 with TRBJ2-1; D remains unclear. V lost 2 bases and J lost 6, with 12 bases in between. The CDR3 extends over 14 amino acids. The germline CDR1 and CDR2 sequences are SGHRS and YFSETQ. The CDR3 DNA is TGCGCCAGCAGCTTTGGTAACTTGGGCAATGAGCAGTTCTTC. This gives the protein CASSFGNLGNEQFF.

This clone was observed once. J is TRBJ2-3 and V is TRBV18, with 7 nucleotides matching TRBD2. V shed 3 bases, J shed 4 bases, and the junction held 7 bases outside the gene matches. The CDR3 covers 15 residues. Germline V gives CDR1 KGHSH, CDR2 LQKENI. The CDR3 protein is CASSPPATSSDTQYF. CDR3 coding DNA: TGTGCCAGCTCACCGCCCGCGACTAGCTCAGATACGCAGTATTTT.

The chain couples TRBV7-6 to TRBJ1-3, with a tentative D call TRBD1 (5 bases). The length of the CDR3 is 14 residues. The V and J ends lost 7 bases and 0 bases respectively, with 10 bases between them. CDR1 is SGHVS and CDR2 is FNYEAQ in the germline V gene. The CDR3 region is CASKEGFSGNTIYF. In DNA form, the CDR3 reads TGTGCCAGCAAGGAGGGGTTCTCTGGAAACACCATATATTTT.

The chain employs TRBV12-3 or TRBV12-4 and TRBJ1-1; D remains unclear. This CDR3 contains 13 residues. V dropped 1 base and J dropped 3 bases, with 6 bases sitting between them. CDR3 amino acids: CASSLEIYTEAFF. The CDR3 coding sequence is TGTGCCAGCAGTTTAGAAATCTACACTGAAGCTTTCTTT.

This chain links TRBV3-1 (or the pseudogene TRBV3-2) with TRBJ2-7, with D hard to call. CDR1 LGHDT and CDR2 YNNKEL come from the germline V gene (reference sequence). CDR3 length: 14 amino acids. The V end was cut by 1 base, the J end by 6 bases, with 13 bases between. The CDR3 region is CASSQVGRRAEQYF. In DNA form, the CDR3 reads TGTGCCAGCAGCCAAGTCGGGCGACGAGCCGAGCAGTACTTC.

The chain couples TRBV6-6 to TRBJ2-7; 8 bases align to TRBD1. V was pared by 0 bases and J by 3 bases, with 4 bases of the junction left unmatched. The length of the CDR3 is 15 residues. In germline, CDR1 is MNHNY, CDR2 SVGAGI (reference sequence). CDR3 bases: TGTGCCAGCAGTTACTCATCAGGGGGCCGCTACGAGCAGTACTTC. Its translation: CASSYSSGGRYEQYF.

The rearrangement links TRBV9 to TRBJ2-2; 14 bases map to TRBD2. Germline CDR1 is SGDLS and CDR2 is YYNGEE. V shed 3 bases, J shed 0 bases, and the junction held 4 bases outside the gene matches. The length of the CDR3 is 18 residues. The CDR3 DNA is TGTGCCAGCAGCGCAGGACTAGCGGGAGGTTCGAACACCGGGGAGCTGTTTTTT. Amino acid sequence: CASSAGLAGGSNTGELFF.

The rearrangement links TRBV5-8 to TRBJ1-5; weak D call: TRBD1 (5 bases). Germline CDR1 reads SGHTS; CDR2 reads YDEGEE. The CDR3 length is 17 residues. The ends were cut back, 3 bases at V and 2 bases at J, with 18 bases in the middle. CDR3 in amino acids: CASSSGEEPGGNQPQHF. CDR3 DNA: TGTGCCAGCAGCTCGGGGGAGGAGCCCGGGGGCAATCAGCCCCAGCATTTT.

J is TRBJ1-2 and V is TRBV6-5; a weak D match, TRBD1 (5 bases). Between the trimmed V and J ends, which lost 5 bases and 5 bases, there was a span of 12 bases. CDR3 length equals 13 residues. Germline CDR1 MNHEY, CDR2 SVGAGI. The CDR3 DNA reads as TGTGCCAGCAGTCCCGGGACTGAGTATGGCTACACCTTC. Translating it yields CASSPGTEYGYTF.